What follows are 15 T cell receptor beta chains derived from one specimen sequenced in a study of long-term antiretroviral therapy in people with HIV (dated by TCRdb to 2021 to 2024). The immunoSEQ hsTCRB v3.0 assay was used at survey level resolution to sequence the TRB variable region. TCRdb limited this immuneACCESS table to in-frame rearrangements with V and J called. A share of clones is missing; checked studies link under half to unresolved V genes, and the rest is unexplained. Recorded for this sample are 17,000 or so clones; roughly 90% of them occurred a single time. 8% to 9% of the sample rests with the top ten. The specimen was unsorted PBMCs, collected 0.3 years after starting antiretroviral therapy. Every receptor here comes from a man aged 60-69 years with HIV.

The rearrangement links TRBV27 to TRBJ1-1, with 9 bases identical to TRBD1. Germline CDR1 reads MNHEY; CDR2 reads SMNVEV (reference sequence). The CDR3 totals 15 residues. Germline trimming cut 1 base from V and 6 bases from J; bases unmatched to any gene: 6. The CDR3 is CASSLYTGGVPEAFF. In nucleotides, the CDR3 is TGTGCCAGCAGTTTATATACAGGGGGCGTACCTGAAGCTTTCTTT.

V usage is TRBV30 and J usage is TRBJ1-2; D remains unclear. CDR1 is GTSNPN, CDR2 SVGIG, per germline (reference sequence). This CDR3 comprises 14 residues. V was shortened by 2 bases and J by 8 bases, with 18 bases between the two germline ends. The CDR3 here is CAWSKAPSLGGYTF. The CDR3 nucleotides read TGTGCCTGGAGTAAAGCCCCTTCATTGGGAGGCTACACCTTC.

The chain couples TRBV2 to TRBJ2-7, with 9 bases fitting TRBD2. Germline V lookup: CDR1 SNHLY, CDR2 FYNNEI. The CDR3 runs 14 residues. V shed 6 bases, J shed 4 bases, and the junction held 7 bases outside the gene matches. Written as DNA, the CDR3 is TGTGCCAGCAGAGTAGCGGGAGAGTGGTACGAGCAGTACTTC. It is translated as CASRVAGEWYEQYF.

The chain is built from TRBV5-4 and TRBJ1-6, with unresolved D. The ends were cut back, 1 base at V and 2 bases at J, with 13 bases in the middle. The CDR3 extends over 17 amino acids. Germline CDR1 is SGHNT and CDR2 is YYREEE (reference sequence). The DNA of the CDR3 is TGTGCCAGCAGCTTGAGTAACGGAGCCCCCTATAATTCACCCCTCCACTTT. This sequence encodes CASSLSNGAPYNSPLHF. Full variable domain (remainder filled in from reference TRBV5-4 and TRBJ1-6): ETGVTQSPTHLIKTRGQQVTLRCSSQSGHNTVSWYQQALGQGPQFIFQYYREEENGRGNFPPRFSGLQFPNYSSELNVNALELDDSALYLCASSLSNGAPYNSPLHFGNGTRLTVT.

The chain joins TRBV9 to TRBJ2-1; no clear D. The CDR3 totals 14 residues. Germline loops: CDR1 SGDLS, CDR2 YYNGEE. Trimming stripped 1 base from V and 8 bases from J, with 13 bases between. The CDR3 spells CASSVSALLDEQFF. The CDR3 nucleotides read TGTGCCAGCAGCGTATCCGCTCTCCTGGATGAGCAGTTCTTC.

By its share, this clone is large. The chain has TRBV7-2 and TRBJ1-1; possible D gene TRBD1, 5 bases. This CDR3 has 14 amino acids. With 2 bases removed from V and 5 bases from J, the gap between germline ends came to 12 bases. Germline assignment: CDR1 SGHTA and CDR2 FQGNSA. DNA of the CDR3: TGTGCCAGCAGCTTATTGAGCAGGGAAACTGAAGCTTTCTTT. Translating gives CASSLLSRETEAFF. The full variable domain, completed using reference TRBV7-2 and TRBJ1-1, is GAGVSQSPSNKVTEKGKDVELRCDPISGHTALYWYRQSLGQGLEFLIYFQGNSAPDKSGLPSDRFSAERTGGSVSTLTIQRTQQEDSAVYLCASSLLSRETEAFFGQGTRLTVV.

The chain couples TRBV2 to TRBJ1-1; TRBD1 matches at 10 bases. CDR3 length equals 15 residues. The germline V gene has CDR1 SNHLY and CDR2 FYNNEI. The J segment lost 5 bases and the V segment lost 7 bases, leaving 10 bases of the junction unmatched. The CDR3 is CASNRQGAVTTEAFF. The CDR3 DNA follows: TGTGCCAGCAATCGACAGGGGGCTGTGACGACTGAAGCTTTCTTT.

This chain connects TRBV19 to TRBJ2-6; tentative D call: TRBD1 (5 bases). Germline V CDR1 and CDR2: LNHDA, SQIVND (reference sequence). CDR3 length equals 18 residues. Trimming took 3 bases from V and 1 from J, leaving 16 bases between them. The CDR3 nucleotides are TGTGCCAGTAGTATTATCTTCTATCCAGGGTCTGGGGCCAACGTCCTGACTTTC. Translation: CASSIIFYPGSGANVLTF.

The chain couples TRBV30 to TRBJ1-2; the match to TRBD1 covers 10 bases. V was pared by 5 bases and J by 7 bases, with 10 bases of the junction left unmatched. This CDR3 comprises 14 residues. Germline CDR1 reads GTSNPN; CDR2 reads SVGIG (reference sequence). The CDR3 region has the DNA TGTGCCTGGGGTCCGGGACAGGGGTTACTTGGCTACACCTTC. Translated, it gives CAWGPGQGLLGYTF.

The V call is TRBV2, the J call TRBJ2-3; 9 bases line up with TRBD2. The length of the CDR3 is 16 residues. Germline lookup yields CDR1 SNHLY and CDR2 FYNNEI. Trimming removed 5 bases from V and 4 bases from J; junction bases left unmatched: 10. CDR3 sequence: CASSRGLAPGPDTQYF. CDR3 nucleotides: TGTGCCAGCAGTCGTGGACTAGCGCCGGGACCAGATACGCAGTATTTT. The full variable domain, in which reference TRBV2 and TRBJ2-3 provide the parts outside the CDR3, is EPEVTQTPSHQVTQMGQEVILRCVPISNHLYFYWYRQILGQKVEFLVSFYNNEISEKSEIFDDQFSVERPDGSNFTLKIRSTKLEDSAMYFCASSRGLAPGPDTQYFGPGTRLTVL.

The chain couples TRBV7-8 to TRBJ1-3; D unresolved. V was shortened by 1 base and J by 7 bases, with 5 bases between the two germline ends. CDR3 length: 12 residues. CDR1 SGHVS and CDR2 FQNEAQ come from the germline V gene. CDR3 amino acids: CASSLVSNTIYF. In DNA form, the CDR3 reads TGTGCCAGCAGCTTAGTTTCCAACACCATATATTTT.

This clone was recorded only once. The V gene is TRBV5-1, the J gene TRBJ1-2; TRBD1 might be the D (5 bases). CDR3 length: 14 residues. Germline loops: CDR1 SGHRS, CDR2 YFSETQ. The germline V and J ends were trimmed by 3 bases and 8 bases, with 17 bases remaining between them. As DNA, the CDR3 is TGCGCCAGCAGCTCCGGGGACGTACCAGGGGGCTACACCTTC. Protein sequence: CASSSGDVPGGYTF.

V usage is TRBV6-5 and J usage is TRBJ1-5; D gene uncertain. Trimming took 6 bases from V and 0 from J, leaving 12 bases between them. In germline, CDR1 is MNHEY, CDR2 SVGAGI. The CDR3 is made up of 15 amino acids. The CDR3 is CASRRAGLSNQPQHF. The CDR3 DNA follows: TGTGCCAGCAGGAGGGCAGGCCTTAGCAATCAGCCCCAGCATTTT.

This clone was counted a single time. This chain joins TRBV5-5 and TRBJ2-1; 8 positions agree with TRBD2. The V gene's germline CDR1 is SGHKS and CDR2 YYEKEE (reference sequence). The CDR3 has 15 residues. The trim removed 0 bases at V and 10 bases at J, leaving 9 bases unmatched. CDR3 nucleotides: TGTGCCAGCAGCTTGGGGTCTAGCGGGTCCACAGAGCAGTTCTTC. Translated, it gives CASSLGSSGSTEQFF.

This rearrangement joins TRBV15 to TRBJ1-3; TRBD1 might be the D (6 bases). V was cut by 3 bases and J by 2 bases, with 8 bases left in between. Germline V gives CDR1 LNHNV, CDR2 YYDKDF (reference sequence). The CDR3 length is 14 residues. In nucleotides, the CDR3 is TGTGCCACCAGCAGGGGGGGGCCTGGAAACACCATATATTTT. Protein sequence: CATSRGGPGNTIYF.